This note documents a single T cell receptor (beta chain) sequence. The antigen is unknown. Both TRBC1 and TRBC2 were covered by a beta constant-region primer of two equimolar oligonucleotides. Four rounds of PCR amplified the ligated cDNA using nested alpha and beta constant-region primers plus SP2. TCRdb redid the calling of the UMI-ligation and nested PCR reads with MiXCR, one entry per CDR3 protein. The repertoire holds approximately 140,000 distinct CDR3 sequences, with approximately 22% as singletons. Cells stained for CD3, CD4, CD8, CD45RA and CD27 were sorted into four subsets. The sample belongs to a study of naive and memory T cell subsets. Overall study findings and caveats: A few larger clonotypes appeared in naive repertoires, especially CD8, possibly memory cells re-expressing CD45RA. Diversity fell and Gini index rose from naive through CM, EM, EMRA.

The CDR3 contains 12 residues. Germline V gives CDR1 SQVTM, CDR2 ANQGSEA. J was trimmed by 3 bases and V by 6 bases; bases with no gene match: 4. Sequenced: naive CD4+ T cells from blood. The genes are TRBV29-1 and TRBJ2-7; TRBD2 matches 8 bases. The receptor's source is a human donor in good health. This CDR3 reads CSVTSAYYEQYF. The CDR3 DNA sequence: TGCAGCGTGACTAGCGCTTACTACGAGCAGTACTTC.